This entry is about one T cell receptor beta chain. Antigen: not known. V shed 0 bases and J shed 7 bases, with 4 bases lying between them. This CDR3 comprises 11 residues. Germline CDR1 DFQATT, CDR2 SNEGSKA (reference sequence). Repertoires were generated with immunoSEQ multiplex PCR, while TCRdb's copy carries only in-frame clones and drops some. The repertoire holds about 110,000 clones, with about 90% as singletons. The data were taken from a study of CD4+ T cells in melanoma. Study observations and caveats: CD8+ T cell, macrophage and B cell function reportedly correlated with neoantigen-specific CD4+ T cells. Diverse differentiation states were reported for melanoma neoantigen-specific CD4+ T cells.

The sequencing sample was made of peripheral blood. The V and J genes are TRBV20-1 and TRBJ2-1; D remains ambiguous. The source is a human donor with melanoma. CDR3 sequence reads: CSARDVNEQFF. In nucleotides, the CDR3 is TGCAGTGCTAGAGATGTGAATGAGCAGTTCTTC.